The source of this TCR beta chain is a study of blood T cell repertoires in COVID-19. Profiling relied on immunoSEQ multiplex PCR, and the TCRdb table lists in-frame clones only, not all of them. The sample yields 44,000 or so clones, approximately 71% seen once. The germline gives CDR1 SGHTA, CDR2 FQGNSA. Between the trimmed V and J ends, which lost 5 bases and 0 bases, there was a span of 16 bases. The CDR3 is 16 residues long. V gene TRBV7-2 combines with J gene TRBJ1-1, with a weak D call TRBD1 (6 bases). The origin of this receptor is a man older than 75 with acute or convalescent COVID-19. The sample comprised peripheral blood. In DNA, the CDR3 is TGTGCCAGCAGCCCCCAATCTGGGGGCATGAACACTGAAGCTTTCTTT. Amino acids: CASSPQSGGMNTEAFF. The full variable domain, its missing parts supplied by reference TRBV7-2 and TRBJ1-1, is GAGVSQSPSNKVTEKGKDVELRCDPISGHTALYWYRQSLGQGLEFLIYFQGNSAPDKSGLPSDRFSAERTGGSVSTLTIQRTQQEDSAVYLCASSPQSGGMNTEAFFGQGTRLTVV.